The rows below give T cell receptor beta chains drawn from one sample of a study of tumor-infiltrating lymphocytes in primary liver carcinoma. TCRdb independently ran MiXCR on the multiplex PCR reads; one entry per CDR3 protein. The table shows 250,000 to 400,000 distinct CDR3 sequences, with more than 55% occurring only once. Input material: peripheral blood. The receptors come from a man aged 35-49 years with primary liver carcinoma and hepatitis B virus infection. The CDR3 runs from the conserved cysteine through the conserved F or W. The D gene is left open where the match is weak. Size tells how often a clone was seen (once, few, many) or the class of an expanded clone, and some rows leave it out.

CDR3	DNA	V	D	length	J	size
CSASFTGQETQYF	TGCAGTGCCTCTTTCACAGGGCAGGAGACCCAGTACTTC	TRBV20-1	NA	13	TRBJ2-5	few
CSARAVTDEQYF	TGCAGTGCTAGAGCCGTGACGGACGAGCAGTACTTC	TRBV20-1	NA	12	TRBJ2-7	NA
CSVSTDIQETQYF	TGCAGCGTCTCCACGGATATCCAAGAGACCCAGTACTTC	TRBV29-1	NA	13	TRBJ2-5	many
CASSPGGRGGYNEQFF	TGCGCCAGCAGCCCCGGCGGGCGCGGGGGCTACAATGAGCAGTTCTTC	TRBV5-1	TRBD2	16	TRBJ2-1	NA
CASSPHERPQHF	TGTGCCAGCAGTCCTCATGAGCGGCCCCAGCATTTT	TRBV6-2/TRBV6-3	NA	12	TRBJ1-5	NA
CASRALQGSGANVLTF	TGTGCCAGCAGAGCCCTCCAGGGATCCGGGGCCAACGTCCTGACTTTC	TRBV6-1	NA	16	TRBJ2-6	NA
CASTVGGTSGNTIYF	TGTGCCAGCACGGTTGGCGGGACATCTGGAAACACCATATATTTT	TRBV6-5	NA	15	TRBJ1-3	many
CASSYSTSLADTQYF	TGTGCCAGCAGTTACTCGACTAGCCTAGCAGATACGCAGTATTTT	TRBV6-5	TRBD2	15	TRBJ2-3	many
CVSSPAGQETQYF	TGTGTCAGCAGCCCCGCGGGGCAAGAGACACAGTACTTC	TRBV11-2	NA	13	TRBJ2-5	NA
CASTSSGGFTEAFF	TGTGCCAGCACCTCCTCTGGGGGTTTCACTGAAGCTTTCTTT	TRBV6-1	NA	14	TRBJ1-1	few
CTSSLGDRYTDTQYF	TGTACCAGCAGCTTGGGGGACAGATACACAGATACGCAGTATTTT	TRBV11-2	TRBD1	15	TRBJ2-3	NA
CASSQDLRGQPQHF	TGTGCCAGCAGTCAAGACTTAAGGGGGCAGCCCCAGCATTTT	TRBV12-3/TRBV12-4	NA	14	TRBJ1-5	many
CSVMGAGKMNTGAFF	TGCAGCGTCATGGGGGCCGGAAAAATGAACACTGGAGCTTTCTTT	TRBV29-1	NA	15	TRBJ1-1	NA
CASSHSPRGKSSPLHF	TGTGCCAGCAGTCACTCGCCACGGGGGAAAAGTTCACCCCTCCACTTT	TRBV12-3/TRBV12-4	NA	16	TRBJ1-6	many
CASSGRPSNTGEPLF	TGTGCCAGCAGCGGGCGTCCATCGAACACCGGGGAGCCGTTGTTT	TRBV11-1	NA	15	TRBJ2-2	NA
CGSSLAGEQFF	TGTGGCAGCAGCTTGGCAGGAGAGCAGTTCTTT	TRBV11-3	NA	11	TRBJ2-1	NA
CASSYHSQGAYTEAFF	TGTGCCAGCAGTTACCACTCACAGGGGGCGTACACTGAAGCTTTCTTT	TRBV6-6	TRBD1	16	TRBJ1-1	NA
CASSLAGVTGELFF	TGTGCCAGCAGTTTAGCGGGAGTGACCGGGGAGCTGTTTTTT	TRBV6-5	TRBD2	14	TRBJ2-2	many
CSGGTRNTGGLSF	TGCAGCGGTGGGACACGGAACACCGGGGGGCTGTCTTTT	TRBV29-1	NA	13	TRBJ2-2	NA
CAGRLAGVWDERYF	TGTGCCGGGAGACTAGCGGGAGTCTGGGACGAGCGGTACTTC	TRBV6-2/TRBV6-3	TRBD2	14	TRBJ2-7	NA